The sequence of this T cell receptor (beta chain) was determined in a study of vaccination and CD4 T cells after COVID-19. The treatment here: roughly ten-day PBMC culture with coronavirus spike peptide pools or control peptides (ViraFEST assay). Per-well cultures of approximately 2.1 million PBMCs received roughly 9.8 IU/ml IL-2 and 10 ug/ml peptide pools. Germline V gene lookup returns CDR1 DFQATT and CDR2 SNEGSKA (reference sequence). This CDR3 comprises 14 residues. Trimming removed 2 bases at V and 2 bases at J, with 12 bases between. Oncomine TCR Beta short-read sequencing was applied to DNA from cultured CD4+ T cells. TCRdb fed the PCR reads into MiXCR, producing one record per CDR3 protein. The repertoire holds about 19,000 distinct CDR3 sequences, with around 45% as singletons. Note on this clonotype: The antigen remains unidentified.

This chain joins TRBV20-1 and TRBJ1-1; D gene unclear. Sequences were obtained from CD4+ T cells from blood, cultured in vitro. This clonotype was obtained from a human donor who had recovered from COVID-19. In nucleotides, the CDR3 is TGCAGTGCTAGACTATCAGCACCTAACACTGAAGCTTTCTTT. Amino acids: CSARLSAPNTEAFF.